Below are 32 T cell receptor beta chains sequenced from a single sample in a study of T cell clonotyping in hematopoietic cell transplantation. Time point indicated: recipient sample about 28 days before transplant, after cytoreduction. TCRdb's table, derived via immunoSEQ multiplex PCR, lists solely in-frame clones and lacks some. The top ten hold about 3.7% of the sample, which has roughly 23,000 clones, almost 90% seen once. The sequenced sample was peripheral blood mononuclear cells, obtained before stem cell transplant. The source is a man aged 18 to 30 with biphenotypic leukemia. Some clones in this sample may be carry-over from other donors' samples.

V and J are TRBV6-6 and TRBJ2-7; D not certain. The germline gives CDR1 MNHNY, CDR2 SVGAGI (reference sequence). V lost 0 bases and J lost 1, with 7 bases in between. The CDR3 spans 14 residues. The CDR3: CASSYSNPSYEQYF. The CDR3 nucleotides read TGTGCCAGCAGTTACTCGAACCCTTCCTACGAGCAGTACTTC.

The gene calls are TRBV6-5 and TRBJ2-3, with D perhaps TRBD2 (5 bases). Trimming left V 7 bases short and J 4 bases short, with 9 bases between. This CDR3 comprises 12 residues. Germline V lookup: CDR1 MNHEY, CDR2 SVGAGI. CDR3: CASKDSADTQYF. DNA of the CDR3: TGTGCCAGCAAAGATAGCGCAGATACGCAGTATTTT.

This chain links TRBV10-1 with TRBJ2-7; 7 bases are a match to TRBD1. Looked up from germline, CDR1 is WNHNN and CDR2 is SYGVQD (reference sequence). This CDR3 has 14 amino acids. V lost 5 bases to trimming and J lost 3 bases; unmatched junction nucleotides: 7. CDR3 protein: CASSSGTEFYEQYF. Written as DNA, the CDR3 is TGCGCCAGCAGTTCGGGGACAGAATTCTACGAGCAGTACTTC.

The gene calls are TRBV19 and TRBJ1-2; no clear D. Trimming shortened V by 6 bases and J by 5 bases, and 7 bases separated the two germline ends. This CDR3 region has 11 residues. The germline V gene has CDR1 LNHDA and CDR2 SQIVND (reference sequence). The CDR3 nucleotides read TGTGCCAGTAGGGACGGTTATGGCTACACCTTC. Residues: CASRDGYGYTF.

The rearrangement joins TRBV5-1 to TRBJ2-1, with D unclear. Germline-derived CDR1 and CDR2 are SGHRS and YFSETQ. V was clipped by 0 bases and J by 0 bases, with 10 bases between them. The CDR3 is 16 residues long. CDR3 nucleotides: TGCGCCAGCAGCTTGGCCCCACATCCCTCCTACAATGAGCAGTTCTTC. Residues: CASSLAPHPSYNEQFF.

V usage is TRBV27 and J usage is TRBJ1-2; 7 bases agree with TRBD1. The CDR3 totals 15 residues. Germline values: CDR1 MNHEY, CDR2 SMNVEV (reference sequence). The ends lost 5 bases at V and 7 bases at J; junction bases unmatched: 13. The DNA for the CDR3 is TGTGCCAGCAGTCTTGGGATGGGAGGGGGCGGTGGCTACACCTTC. Protein: CASSLGMGGGGGYTF.

CDR3 loop: CASSQVDRDTEAFF. The CDR3 DNA reads as TGCGCCAGCAGCCAAGTCGACAGGGACACTGAAGCTTTCTTT. The V and J genes are TRBV4-1 and TRBJ1-1; TRBD1 matches at 7 bases. The CDR3 loop spans 14 amino acids. The J segment lost 3 bases and the V segment lost 1 base, leaving 2 bases of the junction unmatched. Germline V lookup: CDR1 MGHRA, CDR2 YSYEKL.

This clone was picked up one time. The chain combines TRBV4-1 with TRBJ2-7; 8 bases are shared with TRBD2. The junction had 11 bases not matched to a gene; V was cut back by 4 bases and J by 3 bases. The CDR3 loop spans 16 amino acids. Germline V gives CDR1 MGHRA, CDR2 YSYEKL. The DNA of the CDR3 is TGCGCCAGCAGCCTAGGGGTAGCGGGGAAGAGCTACGAGCAGTACTTC. It translates to CASSLGVAGKSYEQYF.

This clone has only one observation. The gene calls are TRBV5-8 and TRBJ2-7; D may be TRBD1 (6 bases). CDR1 SGHTS and CDR2 YDEGEE come from the germline V gene. Trimming cost V 5 bases and J 0 bases, with 21 bases left between them. The length of the CDR3 is 17 residues. The CDR3 here is CASSSLSGTLTSYEQYF. In nucleotides, the CDR3 is TGTGCCAGCAGTTCACTTTCCGGGACATTGACCTCCTACGAGCAGTACTTC. Full variable domain (rest looked up from reference TRBV5-8 and TRBJ2-7): EAGVTQSPTHLIKTRGQQATLRCSPISGHTSVYWYQQALGLGLQFLLWYDEGEERNRGNFPPRFSGRQFPNYSSELNVNALELEDSALYLCASSSLSGTLTSYEQYFGPGTRLTVT.

V and J are TRBV27 and TRBJ1-2, with D possibly matching TRBD1 (5 bases). V was pared by 2 bases and J by 4 bases, with 14 bases between. The germline CDR1 and CDR2 sequences are MNHEY and SMNVEV (reference sequence). This CDR3 has 15 residues. In DNA form, the CDR3 reads TGTGCCAGCAGTTTAGGCAGGGAGGCCCCCTATGGCTACACCTTC. Translated, it gives CASSLGREAPYGYTF.

This sequence joins TRBV5-1 and TRBJ2-7; D is possibly TRBD1 (5 bases). CDR1 is SGHRS and CDR2 is YFSETQ in the germline V gene. Trimming removed 0 bases at V and 5 bases at J, with 12 bases between. The CDR3 spans 14 residues. CDR3 bases: TGCGCCAGCAGCTTGGGTGACAGTGCCCACGAGCAGTACTTC. Its translation: CASSLGDSAHEQYF.

This chain joins TRBV5-1 and TRBJ2-2; 10 bases match TRBD1. With 1 base clipped from V and 4 bases from J, the junction kept 4 bases outside the gene matches. Germline CDR1 reads SGHRS; CDR2 reads YFSETQ. CDR3 length equals 16 residues. The CDR3 region has the DNA TGCGCCAGCAGCTTGTTGGGACAGGGGACCACCGGGGAGCTGTTTTTT. Translated: CASSLLGQGTTGELFF.

This clone was seen just once. The chain uses TRBV10-3 and TRBJ2-1; 9 nucleotides align to TRBD2. Germline V gives CDR1 ENHRY, CDR2 SYGVKD. The CDR3 runs to 13 residues. V lost 8 bases, J lost 3 bases, and 2 bases stayed unmatched. CDR3 region: CAIDSGGYNEQFF. Here the CDR3 DNA reads TGTGCCATCGATAGCGGGGGCTACAATGAGCAGTTCTTC.

This clone appeared a single time. This chain joins TRBV25-1 and TRBJ1-2; 9 nucleotides line up with TRBD1. CDR1 is MGHDK, CDR2 SYGVNS, per germline. Trimming cost V 6 bases and J 8 bases; bases outside gene matches: 7. The CDR3 is 13 residues long. CDR3 bases: TGTGCCAGCAGCGTTGGACAGGGGCTAGGCTACACCTTC. Protein sequence: CASSVGQGLGYTF.

This chain connects TRBV9 to TRBJ1-1; no definite D call. Per germline, CDR1 SGDLS and CDR2 YYNGEE. Trimming pared 4 bases from V and 1 base from J, leaving 11 bases between. This CDR3 contains 14 residues. CDR3: CASSKAGGNTEAFF. The DNA for the CDR3 is TGTGCCAGCAGCAAGGCCGGAGGGAACACTGAAGCTTTCTTT.

The chain recombines TRBV5-1 with TRBJ2-5; 9 bases match TRBD1. From germline, CDR1 is SGHRS and CDR2 YFSETQ. CDR3 length: 17 amino acids. The V segment lost 3 bases and the J segment 4 bases; nucleotides outside the gene matches: 13. For the CDR3, the DNA is TGCGCCAGCAGCTCGGGGACCGGGACAGGGCTGGGAGAGACCCAGTACTTC. Protein: CASSSGTGTGLGETQYF.

V is TRBV2 and J is TRBJ2-7, with a possible D match to TRBD2 (5 bases). V was trimmed by 8 bases and J by 5 bases, leaving 28 bases between them. The CDR3 loop spans 17 amino acids. Per germline, CDR1 SNHLY and CDR2 FYNNEI. In nucleotides, the CDR3 is TGTGCCAGCCACCCCCGGCAGTCCGCGACGGCGGGCCACGAGCAGTACTTC. The encoded protein is CASHPRQSATAGHEQYF.

This clone was detected only a few times. The chain is built from TRBV5-4 and TRBJ1-1, with 9 bases matching TRBD1. This CDR3 comprises 15 residues. The V and J ends lost 4 bases and 5 bases, in that order; junction bases with no gene match: 9. The germline CDR1 and CDR2 sequences are SGHNT and YYREEE (reference sequence). The CDR3: CASSPTDRGGTEAFF. DNA of the CDR3: TGTGCCAGCAGCCCTACCGACAGGGGGGGAACTGAAGCTTTCTTT. The whole variable domain, filled in from reference TRBV5-4 and TRBJ1-1, reads ETGVTQSPTHLIKTRGQQVTLRCSSQSGHNTVSWYQQALGQGPQFIFQYYREEENGRGNFPPRFSGLQFPNYSSELNVNALELDDSALYLCASSPTDRGGTEAFFGQGTRLTVV.

The chain combines TRBV6-5 with TRBJ1-1; tentative D call: TRBD1 (6 bases). Germline values: CDR1 MNHEY, CDR2 SVGAGI. V was cut by 0 bases and J by 3 bases, with 8 bases left in between. This CDR3 is 14 amino acids long. CDR3 sequence reads: CASSYSYRDTEAFF. The CDR3 nucleotides are TGTGCCAGCAGTTACTCGTACAGGGACACTGAAGCTTTCTTT.

The chain has TRBV5-6 and TRBJ2-1; D remains ambiguous. Trimming cost V 2 bases and J 2 bases, with 11 bases left between them. The CDR3 consists of 15 residues. Per the germline V gene, CDR1 is SGHDT and CDR2 is YYEEEE. The CDR3 protein is CASSLLRATYNEQFF. The DNA for the CDR3 is TGTGCCAGCAGCTTACTCCGTGCGACCTACAATGAGCAGTTCTTC. The full variable domain, its missing parts supplied by reference TRBV5-6 and TRBJ2-1, is DAGVTQSPTHLIKTRGQQVTLRCSPKSGHDTVSWYQQALGQGPQFIFQYYEEEERQRGNFPDRFSGHQFPNYSSELNVNALLLGDSALYLCASSLLRATYNEQFFGPGTRLTVL.

The V and J genes are TRBV6-4 and TRBJ2-3; possibly TRBD1 or TRBD2 for D (6 bases each). CDR3 length: 16 residues. Germline CDR1 MRHNA, CDR2 SNTAGT. V lost 5 bases and J 3 bases, leaving 18 bases between the germline ends. Here the CDR3 reads CASSSLGGAGTDTQYF. In DNA form, the CDR3 reads TGTGCCAGCAGTTCCCTCGGGGGCGCAGGAACAGATACGCAGTATTTT.

The chain carries TRBV6-1 and TRBJ1-1, with D maybe TRBD1 (5 bases). The germline V gene has CDR1 MNHNS and CDR2 SASEGT. There are 14 residues in the CDR3. V lost 10 bases, J lost 2 bases, and 17 bases lay in between. CDR3 in amino acids: CATTVGVSNTEAFF. CDR3 bases: TGTGCCACCACAGTAGGGGTTTCTAACACTGAAGCTTTCTTT.

This chain connects TRBV4-3 to TRBJ1-4; 8 nucleotides align to TRBD1. Germline CDR1 and CDR2: LGHNA and YSLEER. The CDR3 extends over 18 amino acids. J was trimmed by 0 bases and V by 0 bases; bases with no gene match: 6. CDR3 in amino acids: CASSQDPGGLSTNEKLFF. Written as DNA, the CDR3 is TGCGCCAGCAGCCAAGATCCAGGGGGCTTGTCAACTAATGAAAAACTGTTTTTT.

CDR3 DNA sequence: TGTGCCAGCAGGGCTAGGGCAGGGATGTGGATCACTACTGACGAGCAGTACTTC. Residues: CASRARAGMWITTDEQYF. The chain uses TRBV28 and TRBJ2-7; D is perhaps TRBD1 (5 bases). Trimming cost V 6 bases and J 5 bases, with 29 bases left between them. The CDR3 is 18 amino acids. CDR1 and CDR2 (germline): MDHEN, SYDVKM.

This clone was picked up one time. The V and J genes are TRBV7-3 and TRBJ2-5; D is perhaps TRBD2 (7 bases). The V gene's germline CDR1 is SGHTA and CDR2 FQGTGA. The CDR3 runs 14 residues. V was trimmed by 5 bases and J by 1 base, leaving 11 bases between them. For the CDR3, the DNA is TGTGCCAGCAGCGAGGGGGGGCTCCAAGAGACCCAGTACTTC. It is translated as CASSEGGLQETQYF.

The V call is TRBV4-2, the J call TRBJ2-7, with no clear D. The CDR3 loop spans 12 amino acids. V dropped 0 bases and J dropped 7 bases, with 7 bases sitting between them. CDR1 is LGHNA, CDR2 YNFKEQ, per germline. CDR3 DNA: TGTGCCAGCAGCCAAGAATCGTCGGAGCAGTACTTC. Protein: CASSQESSEQYF.

The CDR3 sequence: CASQQGATGNTIYF. The CDR3 nucleotides read TGTGCCTCGCAACAGGGGGCTACTGGAAACACCATATATTTT. The genes are TRBV30 and TRBJ1-3; 9 positions agree with TRBD1. CDR3 length: 14 residues. Germline CDR1 is GTSNPN and CDR2 is SVGIG (reference sequence). J was trimmed by 2 bases and V by 7 bases; bases with no gene match: 6.

This sequence joins TRBV2 and TRBJ1-1, with a possible D match to TRBD1 (5 bases). The CDR3 loop spans 13 amino acids. Germline-derived CDR1 and CDR2 are SNHLY and FYNNEI. Trimming stripped 0 bases from V and 8 bases from J, with 10 bases between. CDR3 sequence: CASSEAGQGEAFF. As DNA, the CDR3 is TGTGCCAGCAGTGAAGCAGGGCAGGGAGAAGCTTTCTTT. The full variable domain, in which reference TRBV2 and TRBJ1-1 provide the parts outside the CDR3, is EPEVTQTPSHQVTQMGQEVILRCVPISNHLYFYWYRQILGQKVEFLVSFYNNEISEKSEIFDDQFSVERPDGSNFTLKIRSTKLEDSAMYFCASSEAGQGEAFFGQGTRLTVV.

The chain recombines TRBV2 with TRBJ1-1; D is perhaps TRBD1 (6 bases). CDR1 is SNHLY, CDR2 FYNNEI, per germline. The CDR3 is 14 amino acids. V shed 5 bases and J shed 2 bases, with 12 bases lying between them. CDR3 region: CASSLGQPNTEAFF. The DNA for the CDR3 is TGTGCCAGCAGTCTTGGACAGCCAAACACTGAAGCTTTCTTT.

The genes are TRBV27 and TRBJ2-7, with 8 bases lining up with TRBD2. The germline CDR1 and CDR2 sequences are MNHEY and SMNVEV (reference sequence). Trimming cost V 8 bases and J 4 bases; bases outside gene matches: 10. The length of the CDR3 is 14 residues. CDR3 bases: TGTGCCAGCTCAACAGGAAGCGGGGGTTACGAGCAGTACTTC. This encodes CASSTGSGGYEQYF.

The rearrangement uses TRBV10-2 and TRBJ2-7, with 9 bases lining up with TRBD1. V lost 8 bases to trimming and J lost 4 bases; unmatched junction nucleotides: 6. CDR3 size: 13 residues. CDR1 and CDR2 (germline): WSHSY, SAAADI. In DNA form, the CDR3 reads TGCGCCAGCGGGACGGACAGGGGTTACGAGCAGTACTTC. Translation: CASGTDRGYEQYF.

The chain couples TRBV11-3 to TRBJ2-1; D ambiguous. Germline V gene sequence: CDR1 SGHNT, CDR2 YENEEA. CDR3 length: 13 residues. With 2 bases removed from V and 4 bases from J, the gap between germline ends came to 6 bases. CDR3 DNA sequence: TGTGCCAGCAGCTTAAACCTATACAATGAGCAGTTCTTC. Translation: CASSLNLYNEQFF.